This T cell receptor beta chain was captured in a study of metastatic and nonmetastatic thyroid tumors. MiXCR re-clonotyped the PCR reads for TCRdb. Of approximately 86,000 clones in the sample, about 12% were seen once. This clone has more than one count but fewer than ten. Given a much more abundant clone one base away, this may be a read error. The CDR3 is 14 amino acids. Germline V gives CDR1 ENHRY, CDR2 SYGVKD. There were no patients who had received any treatment before thyroid surgery. Material for sequencing was tumor tissue. The receptor was isolated from a female donor with papillary thyroid cancer or a benign thyroid nodule (not recorded which). Some clones in this sample may be carry-over from other donors' samples. V usage is TRBV10-3 and J usage is TRBJ1-1; the D gene is possibly TRBD1 (6 bases). CDR3 nucleotide sequence: TGTGCCATCAGCCCCACCGACAGGAACATTGAAGCTTTCTTT. Its translation: CAISPTDRNIEAFF.